This paragraph covers one TCR beta chain sequence. Its antigen is currently unknown. This sample was included in a study of T cell responses to AZD1222 COVID-19 vaccine. Broader study findings: Distributed over spike, vaccine-associated CD4 TCRs predominated at 160-218 and 743-854. Targeting of unmutated variant regions was reportedly seen in nearly half of spike-specific TCRs.

TCRdb's copy holds only in-frame clones and misses some; the assay was immunoSEQ multiplex PCR. This table has 92,000 or so clones, 85% to 90% appearing once. The V gene's germline CDR1 is SGHTA and CDR2 FQGTGA. With V trimmed by 5 bases and J by 10 bases, 5 bases remained unmatched. The CDR3 is 12 amino acids. This chain joins TRBV7-3 and TRBJ2-1; 7 nucleotides match TRBD2. The sample was peripheral blood, taken on day 0 of AZD1222 vaccination. The sequence was obtained from an adult in good health. This chain's CDR3 is CASSPGRAEQFF. CDR3 nucleotide sequence: TGTGCCAGCAGCCCAGGGAGGGCGGAGCAGTTCTTC.